Listed below are T cell receptor beta chains from one sample, sequenced in a study of cytomegalovirus exposure and HLA in healthy donors. Libraries were prepared by immunoSEQ multiplex PCR; TCRdb keeps only in-frame clonotypes and omits some of them. This sample has roughly 200,000 clones; around 77% occur once, and the top ten carry about 1.9%. Material: PBMCs. The receptors here all came from a man younger than 40 in good health and CMV-seronegative. CDR3s include the opening cysteine and the closing phenylalanine or tryptophan. The D gene is left open where the match is weak. Only part of the rows carry a size: once, few, many, or a class if the clone is expanded.

J gene	D gene	clone size	V gene	CDR3 protein	CDR3 DNA
TRBJ1-2	NA	NA	TRBV27	CASSLGGPKGYGYTF	TGTGCCAGCAGTTTAGGGGGCCCGAAAGGGTATGGCTACACCTTC
TRBJ2-7	TRBD1	NA	TRBV9	CASSVGKGASYEQYF	TGTGCCAGCAGCGTAGGGAAGGGGGCCTCCTACGAGCAGTACTTC
TRBJ1-1	TRBD1	NA	TRBV5-4	CASSSPQGAWTEAFF	TGTGCCAGCAGCTCGCCACAGGGGGCCTGGACTGAAGCTTTCTTT
TRBJ2-5	NA	NA	TRBV25-1	CASSKGLPQETQYF	TGTGCCAGCAGTAAAGGACTGCCCCAAGAGACCCAGTACTTC
TRBJ1-2	TRBD1	NA	TRBV11-2	CASSLDGTDNGYGYTF	TGTGCCAGCAGCTTAGACGGGACAGACAATGGCTATGGCTACACCTTC
TRBJ2-1	TRBD1	once	TRBV29-1	CSVEGSGTGGYNEQFF	TGCAGCGTTGAAGGTAGCGGGACAGGGGGGTACAATGAGCAGTTCTTC
TRBJ1-2	NA	NA	TRBV10-3	CAIRWMGANYGYTF	TGTGCCATCAGATGGATGGGGGCCAACTATGGCTACACCTTC
TRBJ2-7	TRBD2	NA	TRBV7-6	CASSPASGPSYEQYF	TGTGCCAGCAGCCCTGCTAGCGGGCCTTCCTACGAGCAGTACTTC
TRBJ2-7	NA	NA	TRBV14	CASSGSGYEQYF	TGTGCCAGCAGCGGGAGCGGCTACGAGCAGTACTTC
TRBJ2-1	NA	NA	TRBV19	CASKAGANEQFF	TGTGCCAGTAAGGCAGGGGCGAATGAGCAGTTCTTC
TRBJ2-7	NA	NA	TRBV28	CASSPPGRGAGITF	TGTGCCAGCAGTCCCCCCGGGCGGGGAGCGGGTATCACCTTC
TRBJ2-7	NA	NA	TRBV27	CASSPQGPSSYEQYF	TGTGCCAGCAGTCCACAGGGCCCGAGCTCCTACGAGCAGTACTTC
TRBJ2-7	NA	NA	TRBV4-1	CASSQVGGNYEQYF	TGCGCCAGCAGCCAAGTCGGGGGAAACTACGAGCAGTACTTC
TRBJ1-4	TRBD1	NA	TRBV28	CASEGGTGGGWYEKLFF	TGTGCCAGCGAGGGGGGGACAGGGGGAGGTTGGTATGAAAAACTGTTTTTT
TRBJ2-1	TRBD2	once	TRBV28	CASSLGLAGGYEQFF	TGTGCCAGCAGTCTCGGACTAGCGGGAGGCTATGAGCAGTTCTTC
TRBJ2-3	TRBD2	few	TRBV6-1	CASSELGGGAQYF	TGTGCCAGCAGTGAATTGGGCGGGGGAGCGCAGTATTTT
TRBJ2-5	TRBD2	NA	TRBV18	CASSPRLAGDETQYF	TGTGCCAGCTCACCACGACTAGCGGGAGACGAGACCCAGTACTTC
TRBJ2-7	TRBD1	NA	TRBV6-6	CASSYFRTGEYEQYF	TGTGCCAGCAGTTACTTCCGGACAGGGGAATACGAGCAGTACTTC
TRBJ2-1	NA	NA	TRBV29-1	CSVDLQGDEQFF	TGCAGCGTTGACCTACAGGGCGATGAGCAGTTCTTC
TRBJ2-2	TRBD1	NA	TRBV10-1	CASSKGGTGDTGELFF	TGCGCCAGCAGTAAAGGAGGGACAGGGGACACCGGGGAGCTGTTTTTT
TRBJ1-4	NA	NA	TRBV7-6	CASSEPGIQNEKLFF	TGTGCCAGCAGCGAACCGGGAATCCAAAATGAAAAACTGTTTTTT
TRBJ2-2	TRBD2	NA	TRBV19	CASSILGQRESRTGELFF	TGTGCCAGTAGTATCCTGGGCCAGCGGGAGTCGCGAACCGGGGAGCTGTTTTTT
TRBJ2-2	NA	few	TRBV5-1	CASSSRADTGELFF	TGCGCCAGCAGCTCGAGAGCCGACACCGGGGAGCTGTTTTTT
TRBJ1-1	NA	NA	TRBV27	CASSAATGEAGPNTEAFF	TGTGCCAGCAGTGCAGCTACGGGGGAGGCAGGTCCCAACACTGAAGCTTTCTTT
TRBJ2-2	TRBD2	NA	TRBV19	CASRWSGTSGSGELFF	TGTGCCAGTAGATGGTCCGGGACTAGCGGGTCCGGGGAGCTGTTTTTT
TRBJ2-7	NA	few	TRBV19	CASSIGRMYEQYF	TGTGCCAGTAGTATTGGCAGGATGTACGAGCAGTACTTC
TRBJ1-6	TRBD1	NA	TRBV30	CAWSVPGTGGNSPLHF	TGTGCCTGGAGTGTACCCGGGACAGGCGGTAATTCACCCCTCCACTTT
TRBJ2-7	NA	few	TRBV27	CASSLSNTVSYEQYF	TGTGCCAGCAGTTTATCTAATACAGTCTCCTACGAGCAGTACTTC
TRBJ2-7	TRBD2	once	TRBV13	CASSNQREGSYEQYF	TGTGCCAGCAGCAACCAGCGGGAGGGTTCCTACGAGCAGTACTTC
TRBJ1-4	NA	few	TRBV25-1	CASSEAIAGSTNEKLFF	TGTGCCAGCAGTGAGGCTATTGCGGGCTCGACTAATGAAAAACTGTTTTTT
TRBJ2-5	NA	NA	TRBV18	CASSPVGQETQYF	TGTGCCAGCTCACCAGTCGGTCAAGAGACCCAGTACTTC
TRBJ2-7	TRBD2	NA	TRBV5-1	CASSLVLAGGQREQYF	TGCGCCAGCAGCTTGGTATTAGCGGGAGGCCAACGGGAGCAGTACTTC
TRBJ2-5	TRBD2	NA	TRBV7-7	CASSLTSGPRETQYF	TGTGCTAGCAGCCTGACTAGCGGGCCCCGAGAGACCCAGTACTTC
TRBJ2-4	TRBD2	few	TRBV28	CASRISAGVAKNIQYF	TGTGCCAGCAGGATCTCAGCGGGAGTAGCCAAAAACATTCAGTACTTC
TRBJ2-3	TRBD2	NA	TRBV28	CASGAGQRATSGTDTQYF	TGTGCCAGTGGGGCGGGGCAGAGGGCGACTAGCGGGACAGATACGCAGTATTTT
TRBJ1-5	NA	few	TRBV2	CASRRSYSNQPQHF	TGTGCCAGCCGCCGGAGCTATAGCAATCAGCCCCAGCATTTT
TRBJ2-2	TRBD2	NA	TRBV5-4	CASGFRLAGGFGELFF	TGTGCCAGCGGCTTCCGACTAGCGGGAGGTTTCGGGGAGCTGTTTTTT